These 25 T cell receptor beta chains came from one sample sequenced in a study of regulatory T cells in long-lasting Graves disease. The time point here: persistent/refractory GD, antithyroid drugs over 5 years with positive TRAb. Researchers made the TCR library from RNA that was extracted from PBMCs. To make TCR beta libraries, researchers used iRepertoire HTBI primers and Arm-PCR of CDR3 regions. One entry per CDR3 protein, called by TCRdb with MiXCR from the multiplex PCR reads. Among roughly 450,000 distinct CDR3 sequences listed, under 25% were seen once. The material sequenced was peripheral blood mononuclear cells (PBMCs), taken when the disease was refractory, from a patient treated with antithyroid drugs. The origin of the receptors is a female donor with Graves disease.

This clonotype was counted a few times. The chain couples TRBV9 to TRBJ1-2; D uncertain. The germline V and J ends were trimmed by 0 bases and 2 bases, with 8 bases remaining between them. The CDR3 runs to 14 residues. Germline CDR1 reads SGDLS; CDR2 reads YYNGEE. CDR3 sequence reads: CASSVAPENYGYTF. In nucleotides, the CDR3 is TGTGCCAGCAGCGTAGCTCCGGAAAACTATGGCTACACCTTC.

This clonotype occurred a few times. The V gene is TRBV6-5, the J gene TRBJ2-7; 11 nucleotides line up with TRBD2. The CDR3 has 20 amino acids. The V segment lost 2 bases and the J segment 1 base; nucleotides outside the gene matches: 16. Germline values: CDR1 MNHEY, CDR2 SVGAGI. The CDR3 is CASSYPVGLAGGQYSYEQYF. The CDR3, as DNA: TGTGCCAGCAGTTACCCCGTCGGGCTAGCGGGGGGCCAGTATTCCTACGAGCAGTACTTC.

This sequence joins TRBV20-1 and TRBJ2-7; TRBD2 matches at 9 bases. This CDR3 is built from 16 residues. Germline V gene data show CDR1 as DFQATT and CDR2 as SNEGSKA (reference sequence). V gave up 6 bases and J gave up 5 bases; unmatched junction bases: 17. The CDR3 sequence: CSAVLWAGGRGDEQYF. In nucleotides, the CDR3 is TGCAGTGCCGTTCTTTGGGCGGGGGGGCGCGGTGACGAGCAGTACTTC.

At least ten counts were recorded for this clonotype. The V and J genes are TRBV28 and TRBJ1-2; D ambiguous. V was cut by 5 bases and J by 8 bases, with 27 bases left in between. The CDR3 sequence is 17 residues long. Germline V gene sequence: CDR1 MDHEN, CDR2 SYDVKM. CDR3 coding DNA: TGTGCCAGCAGTCCCCTATCCTTAGACGGAGCTCGAGGCGGCTACACCTTC. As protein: CASSPLSLDGARGGYTF.

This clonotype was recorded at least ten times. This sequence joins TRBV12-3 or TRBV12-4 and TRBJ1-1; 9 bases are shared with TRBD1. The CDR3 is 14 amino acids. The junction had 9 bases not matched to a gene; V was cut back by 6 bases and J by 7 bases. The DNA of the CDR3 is TGTGCCAGCAGCCGAACAGGGGGCGCAGGTGAAGCTTTCTTT. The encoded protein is CASSRTGGAGEAFF.

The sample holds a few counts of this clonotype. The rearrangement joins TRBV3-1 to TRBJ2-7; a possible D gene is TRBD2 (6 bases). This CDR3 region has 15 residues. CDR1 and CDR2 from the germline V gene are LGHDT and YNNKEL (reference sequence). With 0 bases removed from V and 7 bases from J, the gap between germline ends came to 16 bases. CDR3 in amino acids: CASSQDGGIGGEQYF. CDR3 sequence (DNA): TGTGCCAGCAGCCAAGATGGGGGGATTGGGGGAGAGCAGTACTTC.

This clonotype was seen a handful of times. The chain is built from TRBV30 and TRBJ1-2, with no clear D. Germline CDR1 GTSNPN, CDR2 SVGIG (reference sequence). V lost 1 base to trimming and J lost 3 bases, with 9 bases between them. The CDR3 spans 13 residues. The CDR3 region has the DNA TGTGCCTGGAGTGATAAGGATGACTATGGCTACACCTTC. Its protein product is CAWSDKDDYGYTF.

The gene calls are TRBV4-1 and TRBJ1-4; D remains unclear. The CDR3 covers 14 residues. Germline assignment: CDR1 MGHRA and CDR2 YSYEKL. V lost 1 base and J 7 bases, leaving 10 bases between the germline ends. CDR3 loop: CASSQGGSGEKLFF. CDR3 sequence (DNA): TGCGCCAGCAGCCAAGGCGGGAGTGGTGAAAAACTGTTTTTT.

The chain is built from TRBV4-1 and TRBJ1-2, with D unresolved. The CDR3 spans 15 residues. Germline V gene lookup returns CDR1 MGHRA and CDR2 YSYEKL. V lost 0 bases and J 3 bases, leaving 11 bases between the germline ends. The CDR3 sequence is CASSQESGSYYGYTF. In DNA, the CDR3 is TGCGCCAGCAGCCAAGAGTCCGGCAGTTACTATGGCTACACCTTC.

DNA of the CDR3: TGTGCCAGCAGCCGACAGGCCGGGTCCGAGCAGTACTTC. Its protein product is CASSRQAGSEQYF. The V call is TRBV7-2, the J call TRBJ2-7; TRBD1 is a possible D gene (6 bases). CDR1 is SGHTA, CDR2 FQGNSA, per germline. The CDR3 is 13 residues long. Trimming removed 5 bases at V and 6 bases at J, with 14 bases between.

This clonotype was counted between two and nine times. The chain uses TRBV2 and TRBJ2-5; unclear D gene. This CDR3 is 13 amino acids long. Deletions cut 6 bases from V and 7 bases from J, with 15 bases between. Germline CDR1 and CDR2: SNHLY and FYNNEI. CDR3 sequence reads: CASSVSLPGTQYF. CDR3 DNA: TGTGCCAGCAGCGTTTCCCTACCCGGGACCCAGTACTTC.

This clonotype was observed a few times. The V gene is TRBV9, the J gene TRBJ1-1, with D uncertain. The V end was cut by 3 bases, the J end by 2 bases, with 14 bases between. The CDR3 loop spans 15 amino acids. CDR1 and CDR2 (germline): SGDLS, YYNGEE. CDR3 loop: CASSAWGLGNTEAFF. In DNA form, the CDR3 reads TGTGCCAGCAGCGCCTGGGGTTTAGGTAACACTGAAGCTTTCTTT.

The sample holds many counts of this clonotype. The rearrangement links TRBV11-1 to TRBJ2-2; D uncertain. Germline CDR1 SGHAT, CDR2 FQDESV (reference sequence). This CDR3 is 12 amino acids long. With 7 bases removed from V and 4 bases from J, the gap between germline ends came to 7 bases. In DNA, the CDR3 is TGTGCCAGCACCTACAGCACCGGGGAGCTGTTTTTT. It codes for CASTYSTGELFF.

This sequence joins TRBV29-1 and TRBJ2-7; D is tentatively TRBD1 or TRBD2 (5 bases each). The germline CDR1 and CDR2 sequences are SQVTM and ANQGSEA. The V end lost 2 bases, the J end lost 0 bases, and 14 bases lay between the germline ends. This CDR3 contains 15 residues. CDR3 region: CSVERGAGSSYEQYF. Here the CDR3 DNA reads TGCAGCGTTGAACGTGGGGCAGGGAGCTCCTACGAGCAGTACTTC.

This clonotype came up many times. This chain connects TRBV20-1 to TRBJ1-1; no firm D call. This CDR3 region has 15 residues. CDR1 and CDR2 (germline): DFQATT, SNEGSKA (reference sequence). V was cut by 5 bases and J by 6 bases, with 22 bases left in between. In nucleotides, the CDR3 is TGCAGTGCTTGGACCCGCCAGTTTATATACCCTGAAGCTTTCTTT. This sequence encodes CSAWTRQFIYPEAFF.

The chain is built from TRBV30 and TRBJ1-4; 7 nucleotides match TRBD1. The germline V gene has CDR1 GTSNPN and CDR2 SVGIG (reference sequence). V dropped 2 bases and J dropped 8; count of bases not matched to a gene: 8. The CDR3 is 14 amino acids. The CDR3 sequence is CAWSSTGTGEKLFF. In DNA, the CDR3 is TGTGCCTGGAGTTCGACAGGGACGGGGGAAAAACTGTTTTTT.

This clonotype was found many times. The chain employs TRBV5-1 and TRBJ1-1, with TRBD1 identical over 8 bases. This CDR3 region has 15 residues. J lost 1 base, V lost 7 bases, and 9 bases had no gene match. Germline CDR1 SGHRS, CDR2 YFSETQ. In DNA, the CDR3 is TGCGCCAGCTATGCCCCGGGACAGGCGAACACTGAAGCTTTCTTT. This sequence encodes CASYAPGQANTEAFF.

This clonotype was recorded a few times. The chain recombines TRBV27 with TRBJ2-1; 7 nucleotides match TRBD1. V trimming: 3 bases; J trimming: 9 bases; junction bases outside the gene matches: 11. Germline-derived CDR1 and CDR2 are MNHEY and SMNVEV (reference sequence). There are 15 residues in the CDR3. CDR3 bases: TGTGCCAGCAGTTTGGGTGTGACAGGGCAGAGTGAGCAGTTCTTC. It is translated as CASSLGVTGQSEQFF.

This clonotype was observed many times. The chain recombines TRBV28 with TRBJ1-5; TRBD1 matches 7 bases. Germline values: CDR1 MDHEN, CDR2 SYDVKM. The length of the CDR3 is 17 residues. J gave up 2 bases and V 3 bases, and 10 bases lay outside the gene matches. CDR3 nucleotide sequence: TGTGCCAGCAGTTTCGGGGACAGCTCCTATGGCAATCAGCCCCAGCATTTT. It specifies CASSFGDSSYGNQPQHF.

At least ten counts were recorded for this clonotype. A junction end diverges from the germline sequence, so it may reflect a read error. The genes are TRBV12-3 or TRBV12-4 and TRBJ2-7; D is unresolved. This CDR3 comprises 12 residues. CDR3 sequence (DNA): TGCGCCAGCAGCTTTGACCGGTACGAGCAGTACTTC. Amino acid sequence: CASSFDRYEQYF.

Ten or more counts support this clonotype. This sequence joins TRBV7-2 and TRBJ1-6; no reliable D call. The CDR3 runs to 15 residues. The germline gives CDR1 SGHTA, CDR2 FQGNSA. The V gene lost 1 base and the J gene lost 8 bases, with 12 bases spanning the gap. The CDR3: CASSLGPLRYSPLHF. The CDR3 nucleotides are TGTGCCAGCAGCTTAGGCCCCTTAAGGTATTCACCCCTCCACTTT.

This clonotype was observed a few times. The CDR3 is CASSLDQGGSYEQYF. CDR3 nucleotide sequence: TGTGCCAGCAGCTTAGATCAGGGGGGCTCCTACGAGCAGTACTTC. The chain links TRBV7-2 to TRBJ2-7; D is perhaps TRBD1 (7 bases). The germline V gene has CDR1 SGHTA and CDR2 FQGNSA. The ends were cut back, 1 base at V and 0 bases at J, with 10 bases in the middle. The CDR3 totals 15 residues.

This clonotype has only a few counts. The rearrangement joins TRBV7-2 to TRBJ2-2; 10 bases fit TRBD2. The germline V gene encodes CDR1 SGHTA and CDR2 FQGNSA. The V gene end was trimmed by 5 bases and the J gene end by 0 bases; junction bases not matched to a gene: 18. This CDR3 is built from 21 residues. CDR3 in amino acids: CASSLEGLWLAGATNTGELFF. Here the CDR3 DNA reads TGTGCCAGCAGCCTGGAAGGGCTCTGGCTAGCGGGAGCGACGAACACCGGGGAGCTGTTTTTT.

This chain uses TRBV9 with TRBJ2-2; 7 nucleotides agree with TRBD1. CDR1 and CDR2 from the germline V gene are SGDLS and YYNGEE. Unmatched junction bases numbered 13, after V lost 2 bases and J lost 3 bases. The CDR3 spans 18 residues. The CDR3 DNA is TGTGCCAGCAGCGTCCATAGACAGGGAAGGAAGGACACCGGGGAGCTGTTTTTT. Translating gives CASSVHRQGRKDTGELFF. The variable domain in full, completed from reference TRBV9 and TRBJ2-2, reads DSGVTQTPKHLITATGQRVTLRCSPRSGDLSVYWYQQSLDQGLQFLIQYYNGEERAKGNILERFSAQQFPDLHSELNLSSLELGDSALYFCASSVHRQGRKDTGELFFGEGSRLTVL.

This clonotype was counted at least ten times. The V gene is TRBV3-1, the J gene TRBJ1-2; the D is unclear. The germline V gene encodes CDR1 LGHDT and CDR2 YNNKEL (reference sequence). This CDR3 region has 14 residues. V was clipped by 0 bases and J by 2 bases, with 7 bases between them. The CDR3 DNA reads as TGTGCCAGCAGCCAAGAGAACGCGAACTATGGCTACACCTTC. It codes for CASSQENANYGYTF.